Below are 27 T cell receptor beta chains sequenced from a single sample in a study of blood T cell repertoires in COVID-19. Method: immunoSEQ multiplex PCR; TCRdb's copy keeps in-frame clones and lacks some. This sample has about 240,000 clones; approximately 78% occur once, and the top ten carry over 10%. The specimen was peripheral blood. These receptor sequences come from an older woman with active or convalescent COVID-19.

The genes are TRBV12-3 or TRBV12-4 and TRBJ1-2; D gene unclear. The CDR3 extends over 13 amino acids. Trimming cost V 2 bases and J 6 bases, with 10 bases left between them. The CDR3 reads CASSLFMANGYTF. CDR3 coding DNA: TGTGCCAGCAGTTTATTCATGGCCAATGGCTACACCTTC.

This chain joins TRBV6-5 and TRBJ2-3, with D perhaps matching TRBD1 (5 bases). CDR3 size: 14 residues. The germline V gene has CDR1 MNHEY and CDR2 SVGAGI. V lost 6 bases to trimming and J lost 2 bases, with 12 bases between them. CDR3 coding DNA: TGTGCCAGCAGCCTTACAGGCTACACAGATACGCAGTATTTT. Translating gives CASSLTGYTDTQYF.

The chain couples TRBV2 to TRBJ1-1; TRBD1 matches 8 bases. After removal of 6 bases from V and 4 bases from J, the junction contained 4 bases not matched to a gene. CDR1 and CDR2 (germline): SNHLY, FYNNEI. The CDR3 length is 13 residues. The CDR3 nucleotides are TGTGCCAGCAGGACAGGGGAGGTCACTGAAGCTTTCTTT. Amino acids: CASRTGEVTEAFF.

The V and J genes are TRBV11-3 and TRBJ2-1; D might be TRBD2 (5 bases). Germline loops: CDR1 SGHNT, CDR2 YENEEA. The CDR3 has 15 amino acids. V lost 2 bases and J lost 8, with 16 bases in between. The CDR3 DNA reads as TGTGCCAGCAGCTTACTAGGGAGTCTTGGCGATGAGCAGTTCTTC. As protein: CASSLLGSLGDEQFF.

V is TRBV10-1 and J is TRBJ2-7; D may be TRBD2 (5 bases). Trimming removed 3 bases at V and 7 bases at J, with 16 bases between. This CDR3 has 14 amino acids. Germline CDR1 reads WNHNN; CDR2 reads SYGVQD (reference sequence). In DNA form, the CDR3 reads TGCGCCAGCAGTGATTCGGGTTCGCGGAGGGAGCAGTACTTC. Protein: CASSDSGSRREQYF.

This rearrangement joins TRBV5-8 to TRBJ1-4; D remains ambiguous. V shed 2 bases and J shed 0 bases, with 11 bases lying between them. CDR3 size: 16 residues. Germline V lookup: CDR1 SGHTS, CDR2 YDEGEE. In nucleotides, the CDR3 is TGTGCCAGCAGCTTTGGCAGGATGACAACTAATGAAAAACTGTTTTTT. It encodes CASSFGRMTTNEKLFF.

The V call is TRBV3-1 (or the pseudogene TRBV3-2), the J call TRBJ2-7, with D perhaps matching TRBD1 (6 bases). Per the germline V gene, CDR1 is LGHDT and CDR2 is YNNKEL (reference sequence). V was shortened by 4 bases and J by 6 bases, with 16 bases between the two germline ends. The CDR3 is 14 residues long. This CDR3 reads CASSLPGHKSEQYF. CDR3 coding DNA: TGTGCCAGCAGCCTCCCGGGACATAAGAGCGAGCAGTACTTC.

Here the CDR3 DNA reads TGTGCCAGCAGCCGAGGAGCTATAGGCGGCCAAGAGACCCAGTACTTC. Its translation: CASSRGAIGGQETQYF. V usage is TRBV27 and J usage is TRBJ2-5; no reliable D call. CDR3 length: 16 amino acids. The V gene's germline CDR1 is MNHEY and CDR2 SMNVEV (reference sequence). Trimming took off 6 bases at V and 1 base at J, with 18 bases between the two ends.

The CDR3 loop is CASSFGDSSYEQYF. The CDR3 region has the DNA TGCGCCAGCAGCTTCGGGGACAGCTCCTACGAGCAGTACTTC. This chain joins TRBV5-1 and TRBJ2-7; 7 nucleotides match TRBD1. Germline V CDR1 and CDR2: SGHRS, YFSETQ. The J segment lost 0 bases and the V segment lost 2 bases, leaving 2 bases of the junction unmatched. The CDR3 extends over 14 amino acids.

J is TRBJ1-2 and V is TRBV4-1; tentatively, D is TRBD1 (5 bases). The CDR3 runs to 14 residues. CDR1 MGHRA and CDR2 YSYEKL come from the germline V gene. V dropped 0 bases and J dropped 4 bases, with 9 bases sitting between them. The CDR3: CASSQDRGSYGYTF. The CDR3 coding sequence is TGCGCCAGCAGCCAAGATCGGGGGAGCTATGGCTACACCTTC.

V gene TRBV6-5 combines with J gene TRBJ2-2; tentatively, D is TRBD1 (6 bases). Between the trimmed V and J ends, which lost 5 bases and 3 bases, there was a span of 10 bases. Germline CDR1 MNHEY, CDR2 SVGAGI. This CDR3 spans 14 amino acids. In DNA, the CDR3 is TGTGCCAGCAGTACGGGACAATACACCGGGGAGCTGTTTTTT. It specifies CASSTGQYTGELFF.

The chain combines TRBV12-5 with TRBJ2-3, with 12 bases lining up with TRBD1. CDR3 length: 16 amino acids. After removal of 1 base from V and 6 bases from J, the junction contained 5 bases not matched to a gene. Germline V gives CDR1 LGHNT, CDR2 FRNRAP. CDR3 nucleotide sequence: TGTGCTAGTGGTTTGGGAGGGACAGGGGGCAGGGATACGCAGTATTTT. Translation: CASGLGGTGGRDTQYF.

Only a few counts were recorded for this clone. The V and J genes are TRBV7-2 and TRBJ1-5; unclear D gene. V was cut by 5 bases and J by 4 bases, with 21 bases left in between. Germline CDR1 SGHTA, CDR2 FQGNSA. This CDR3 region has 17 residues. CDR3 region: CASSPLPRTLSNQPQHF. The CDR3 DNA reads TGTGCCAGCAGCCCACTCCCGAGAACCCTTTCAAATCAGCCCCAGCATTTT.

The chain carries TRBV7-8 and TRBJ1-1, with TRBD1 identical over 9 bases. The germline V gene encodes CDR1 SGHVS and CDR2 FQNEAQ. This CDR3 region has 14 residues. V was clipped by 5 bases and J by 4 bases; unmatched bases: 5. The CDR3 protein is CASSTQTGGTEAFF. CDR3 DNA sequence: TGTGCCAGCAGCACGCAGACAGGGGGCACTGAAGCTTTCTTT.

In this sample, this clone turned up once. This rearrangement joins TRBV4-2 to TRBJ2-7, with D unclear. Per germline, CDR1 LGHNA and CDR2 YNFKEQ. Trimming took off 1 base at V and 3 bases at J, with 10 bases between the two ends. The CDR3 covers 14 residues. The CDR3 DNA follows: TGTGCCAGCAGCCAAGGGCACCTTAACTACGAGCAGTACTTC. This codes for CASSQGHLNYEQYF.

V and J are TRBV11-2 and TRBJ1-2; a weak D match, TRBD1 (5 bases). Germline V gives CDR1 SGHAT, CDR2 FQNNGV. CDR3 length equals 16 residues. Trimming pared 1 base from V and 6 bases from J, leaving 18 bases between. In nucleotides, the CDR3 is TGTGCCAGCAGCTTAGTCCCTACTGGGGCCAAGCATGGCTACACCTTC. Translating gives CASSLVPTGAKHGYTF.

V gene TRBV11-1 combines with J gene TRBJ2-5; 9 bases match TRBD1. Trimming at V came to 0 bases and at J to 2 bases, leaving 1 base not matched to a gene. This CDR3 comprises 15 residues. Germline CDR1 reads SGHAT; CDR2 reads FQDESV (reference sequence). The CDR3 DNA is TGTGCCAGCAGCTTAGCGGACAGGGGACAAGAGACCCAGTACTTC. It codes for CASSLADRGQETQYF.

The V and J genes are TRBV19 and TRBJ2-1; 8 bases are shared with TRBD1. The V and J ends lost 7 bases and 8 bases, in that order; junction bases with no gene match: 7. CDR3 length: 13 residues. The germline gives CDR1 LNHDA, CDR2 SQIVND (reference sequence). CDR3 sequence reads: CASKAGGQHEQFF. The CDR3 nucleotides read TGTGCCAGTAAGGCAGGGGGCCAACATGAGCAGTTCTTC. Full variable domain (rest looked up from reference TRBV19 and TRBJ2-1): DGGITQSPKYLFRKEGQNVTLSCEQNLNHDAMYWYRQDPGQGLRLIYYSQIVNDFQKGDIAEGYSVSREKKESFPLTVTSAQKNPTAFYLCASKAGGQHEQFFGPGTRLTVL.

The gene calls are TRBV5-6 and TRBJ1-5; TRBD1 matches at 10 bases. The CDR3 is 16 amino acids. Germline V gene lookup returns CDR1 SGHDT and CDR2 YYEEEE. With 4 bases clipped from V and 0 bases from J, the junction kept 4 bases outside the gene matches. The CDR3 spells CASSDRDRGSNQPQHF. The CDR3 bases are TGTGCCAGCAGCGACCGGGACAGGGGTAGCAATCAGCCCCAGCATTTT.

V usage is TRBV18 and J usage is TRBJ2-3; 15 bases are shared with TRBD2. With V trimmed by 3 bases and J by 4 bases, 5 bases remained unmatched. The CDR3 is 17 amino acids. CDR1 and CDR2 (germline): KGHSH, LQKENI. In nucleotides, the CDR3 is TGTGCCAGCTCACCCGGACTAGCGGGGGGGCCATCAGATACGCAGTATTTT. Residues: CASSPGLAGGPSDTQYF.

With respect to this clone: At one boundary the junction diverges from the germline segment, which might be a read error. The chain uses TRBV7-6 and TRBJ1-6; 9 bases are a match to TRBD1. CDR1 and CDR2 from the germline V gene are SGHVS and FNYEAQ. The CDR3 has 16 residues. This chain's CDR3 is CASRLGGGQGPSPLHF. The CDR3 region has the DNA TGTGCCAGCAGATTAGGGGGGGGACAGGGCCCTTCACCCCTCCACTTT.

This clone has ten or more counts. The chain recombines TRBV19 with TRBJ1-5; 7 bases match TRBD1. The CDR3 runs to 15 residues. Losses at the gene ends were 5 bases for V and 0 bases for J; bases not matched to a gene: 4. Per germline, CDR1 LNHDA and CDR2 SQIVND (reference sequence). CDR3 residues: CASSFTGDSNQPQHF. The CDR3 nucleotides read TGTGCCAGTAGTTTTACAGGGGATAGCAATCAGCCCCAGCATTTT.

This clone was detected only once. This chain joins TRBV6-5 and TRBJ2-2, with a weak D call TRBD1 (6 bases). V gave up 6 bases and J gave up 3 bases, with 11 bases separating them. The length of the CDR3 is 14 residues. Per the germline V gene, CDR1 is MNHEY and CDR2 is SVGAGI. Here the CDR3 DNA reads TGTGCCAGCAGGCAGGGGTGGGACACCGGGGAGCTGTTTTTT. This translates into CASRQGWDTGELFF.

V is TRBV12-2 and J is TRBJ1-4; the D call in the table, TRBD1, was not verified against the DNA. TRBV12-2 counts as a pseudogene. The CDR3 sequence is 15 residues long. CDR3 coding DNA: TGTGCAAGTCGCTCGATGGGACAGGGGAATGAAAAACTGTTTTTT. Residues: CASRSMGQGNEKLFF.

This clone has only one observation. The chain couples TRBV29-1 to TRBJ2-4, with D possibly TRBD1 on 8 matching bases. The V gene lost 5 bases and the J gene lost 7 bases, with 24 bases spanning the gap. This CDR3 contains 16 residues. Germline V gene lookup returns CDR1 SQVTM and CDR2 ANQGSEA. The CDR3 here is CSVQLMTGDGGNIQYF. DNA for the CDR3: TGCAGCGTTCAACTTATGACAGGGGACGGGGGGAACATTCAGTACTTC.

The V gene is TRBV6-5, the J gene TRBJ1-1; D remains ambiguous. The CDR3 has 13 residues. With 6 bases removed from V and 0 bases from J, the gap between germline ends came to 8 bases. The germline CDR1 and CDR2 sequences are MNHEY and SVGAGI. The chain's CDR3 is CASSPTVNTEAFF. The CDR3 nucleotides are TGTGCCAGCAGCCCCACAGTGAACACTGAAGCTTTCTTT.

Remarks on this clone: Different DNA sequences within this sample yield the same CDR3. The rearrangement links TRBV3-1 (or the pseudogene TRBV3-2) to TRBJ2-7, with TRBD1 matching 9 bases. The junction had 4 bases not matched to a gene; V was cut back by 1 base and J by 3 bases. CDR3 size: 15 residues. The V gene's germline CDR1 is LGHDT and CDR2 YNNKEL (reference sequence). CDR3 sequence reads: CASSQGWTGDYEQYF. CDR3 bases: TGTGCCAGCAGCCAAGGTTGGACAGGGGACTACGAGCAGTACTTC.